Sequencing of this TCR beta chain was carried out in a study of blood T cell repertoires in COVID-19. Study at large: T cells, B-cell-depleted T cells, or PBMCs supplied cDNA or gDNA.

TCRdb keeps only in-frame clones here, not all; method: immunoSEQ multiplex PCR. The repertoire holds 150,000 to 200,000 clones, with roughly four fifths as singletons. In germline, CDR1 is MNHEY, CDR2 SVGAGI. The CDR3 contains 15 residues. Trimming took off 6 bases at V and 7 bases at J, with 21 bases between the two ends. This TCR was sampled from a human donor in a cohort sampled during active COVID-19. V is TRBV6-5 and J is TRBJ1-1, with D perhaps TRBD1 (6 bases). The sample was peripheral blood. CDR3 sequence reads: CASRREQRGGFEAFF. The CDR3 DNA is TGTGCCAGCAGGAGGGAGCAGAGGGGGGGGTTTGAAGCTTTCTTT.